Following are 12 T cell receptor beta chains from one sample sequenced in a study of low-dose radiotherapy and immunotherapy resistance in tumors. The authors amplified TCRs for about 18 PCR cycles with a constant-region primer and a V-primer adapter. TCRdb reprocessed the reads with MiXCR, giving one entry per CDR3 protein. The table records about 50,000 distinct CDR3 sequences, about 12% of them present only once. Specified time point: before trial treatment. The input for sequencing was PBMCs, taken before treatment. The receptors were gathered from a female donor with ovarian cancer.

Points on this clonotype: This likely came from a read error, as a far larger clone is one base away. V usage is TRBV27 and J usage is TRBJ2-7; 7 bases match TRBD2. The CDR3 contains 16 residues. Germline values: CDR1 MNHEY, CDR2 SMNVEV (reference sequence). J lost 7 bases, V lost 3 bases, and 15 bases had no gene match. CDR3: CASSFGSSGVLNEQYF. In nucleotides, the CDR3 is TGTGCCAGCAGTTTTGGGTCTAGCGGCGTCCTCAATGAGCAGTACTTC.

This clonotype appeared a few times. CDR3 sequence (DNA): TGCAGTGCTATTAGCGCGAGCTCCTACAATGAGCAGTTCTTC. This sequence encodes CSAISASSYNEQFF. The chain recombines TRBV20-1 with TRBJ2-1, with D perhaps matching TRBD2 (5 bases). CDR1 and CDR2 (germline): DFQATT, SNEGSKA (reference sequence). The V gene lost 4 bases and the J gene lost 0 bases, with 10 bases spanning the gap. The CDR3 loop spans 14 amino acids.

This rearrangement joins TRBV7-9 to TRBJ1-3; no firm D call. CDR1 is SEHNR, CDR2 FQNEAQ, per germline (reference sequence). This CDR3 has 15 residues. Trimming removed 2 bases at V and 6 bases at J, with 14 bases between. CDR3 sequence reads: CASSLSVEAANTIYF. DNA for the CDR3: TGTGCCAGCAGCTTATCTGTTGAGGCGGCAAACACCATATATTTT.

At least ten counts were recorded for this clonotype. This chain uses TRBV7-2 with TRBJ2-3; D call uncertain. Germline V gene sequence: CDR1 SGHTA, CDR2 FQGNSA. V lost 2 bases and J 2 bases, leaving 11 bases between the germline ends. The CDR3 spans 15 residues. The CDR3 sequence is CASSLWLNPTDTQYF. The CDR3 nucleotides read TGTGCCAGCAGCTTATGGCTGAATCCCACAGATACGCAGTATTTT.

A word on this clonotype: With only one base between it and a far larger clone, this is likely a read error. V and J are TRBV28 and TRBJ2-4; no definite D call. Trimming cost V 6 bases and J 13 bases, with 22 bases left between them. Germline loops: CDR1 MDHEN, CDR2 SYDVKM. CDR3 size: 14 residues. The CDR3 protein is CASSPSGSYNEQYF. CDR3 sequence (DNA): TGTGCCAGCAGCCCGTCAGGCTCCTACAATGAGCAGTACTTC.

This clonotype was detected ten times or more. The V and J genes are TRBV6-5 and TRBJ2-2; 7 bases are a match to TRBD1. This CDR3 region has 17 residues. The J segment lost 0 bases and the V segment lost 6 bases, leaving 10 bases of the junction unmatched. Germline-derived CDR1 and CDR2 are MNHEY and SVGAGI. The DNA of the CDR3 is TGTGCCAGCAGACCAAATGCCGGGACAGCGAACACCGGGGAGCTGTTTTTT. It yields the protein CASRPNAGTANTGELFF.

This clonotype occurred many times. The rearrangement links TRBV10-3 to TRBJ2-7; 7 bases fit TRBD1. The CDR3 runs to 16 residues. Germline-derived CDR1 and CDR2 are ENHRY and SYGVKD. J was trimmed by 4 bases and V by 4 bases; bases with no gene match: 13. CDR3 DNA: TGTGCCATCAGTGGGGTACCGGGACAGCGAATTTACGAGCAGTACTTC. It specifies CAISGVPGQRIYEQYF.

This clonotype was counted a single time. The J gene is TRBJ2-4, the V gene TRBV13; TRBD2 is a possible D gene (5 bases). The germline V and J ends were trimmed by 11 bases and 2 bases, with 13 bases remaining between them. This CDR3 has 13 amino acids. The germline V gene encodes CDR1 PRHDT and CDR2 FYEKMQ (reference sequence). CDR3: CACPRRTKNIQYF. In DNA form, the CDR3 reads TGTGCCTGTCCAAGGAGGACCAAAAACATTCAGTACTTC.

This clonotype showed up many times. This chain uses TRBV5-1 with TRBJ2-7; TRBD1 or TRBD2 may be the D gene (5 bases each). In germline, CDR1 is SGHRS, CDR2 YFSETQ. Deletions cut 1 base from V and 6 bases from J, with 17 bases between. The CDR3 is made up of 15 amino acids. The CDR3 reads CASSLLSFRESEQYF. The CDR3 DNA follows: TGCGCCAGCAGCTTGTTGTCATTCAGGGAGTCCGAGCAGTACTTC.

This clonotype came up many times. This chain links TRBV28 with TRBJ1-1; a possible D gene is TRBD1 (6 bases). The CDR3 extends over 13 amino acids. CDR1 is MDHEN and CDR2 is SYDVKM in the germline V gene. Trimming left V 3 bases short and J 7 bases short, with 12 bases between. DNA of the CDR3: TGTGCCAGCAGTTTGTCCAGGGGCATTGAAGCTTTCTTT. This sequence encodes CASSLSRGIEAFF.

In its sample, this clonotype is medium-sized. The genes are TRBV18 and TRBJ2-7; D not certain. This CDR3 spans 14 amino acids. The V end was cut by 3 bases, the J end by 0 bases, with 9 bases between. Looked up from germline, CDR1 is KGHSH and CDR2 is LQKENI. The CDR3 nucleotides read TGTGCCAGCTCACCGAAGGGCAGCTCCTACGAGCAGTACTTC. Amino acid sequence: CASSPKGSSYEQYF. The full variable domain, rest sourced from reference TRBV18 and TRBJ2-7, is NAGVMQNPRHLVRRRGQEARLRCSPMKGHSHVYWYRQLPEEGLKFMVYLQKENIIDESGMPKERFSAEFPKEGPSILRIQQVVRGDSAAYFCASSPKGSSYEQYFGPGTRLTVT.

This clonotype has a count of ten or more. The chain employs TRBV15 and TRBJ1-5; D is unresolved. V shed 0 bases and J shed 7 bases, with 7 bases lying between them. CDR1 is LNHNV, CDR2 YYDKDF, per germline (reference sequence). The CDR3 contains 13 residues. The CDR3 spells CATSRDLVQPQHF. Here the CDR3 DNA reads TGTGCCACCAGCAGAGATTTGGTACAGCCCCAGCATTTT.